The 2 T cell receptor beta chains given below trace back to one sample, sequenced in a study of T cells after yellow fever vaccination. TCRdb re-derived calls from the 5' RACE reads in MiXCR, one entry per CDR3 protein. The sample carries around 250,000 distinct CDR3 sequences, about 7% recorded once. The material was CD4+ T cells sorted from PBMCs, obtained 15 days after the yellow fever booster vaccination. The receptor source for this set is a man between 25 and 39 years old who received the YFV17D yellow fever vaccine.

This clonotype showed up many times. The junction and the germline gene differ at one end; a read error may be behind it. The chain uses TRBV5-1 and TRBJ2-6; D is undetermined. CDR1 and CDR2 from the germline V gene are SGHRS and YFSETQ. This CDR3 spans 15 amino acids. The CDR3 region has the DNA TGTGCCAGCAGCTCGCAAGGCTCTGGGGCCAACGTCCTGACTTTC. It yields the protein CASSSQGSGANVLTF.

The V call is TRBV19, the J call TRBJ2-7; no firm D call. Germline loops: CDR1 LNHDA, CDR2 SQIVND (reference sequence). Trimming removed 4 bases at V and 9 bases at J, with 13 bases between. CDR3 length: 12 amino acids. CDR3 nucleotide sequence: TGTGCCAGTAGTACCTCTTCTCGTGTGCAGTACTTC. Its translation: CASSTSSRVQYF. Looking up the rest from reference TRBV19 and TRBJ2-7 gives the full variable domain: DGGITQSPKYLFRKEGQNVTLSCEQNLNHDAMYWYRQDPGQGLRLIYYSQIVNDFQKGDIAEGYSVSREKKESFPLTVTSAQKNPTAFYLCASSTSSRVQYFGPGTRLTVT.